The 24 T cell receptor beta chains in this list originate from one sample, sequenced in a study of Ad26.COV2.S vaccination and SARS-CoV-2 variants. Generated by immunoSEQ multiplex PCR, the TCRdb table keeps only in-frame clones and is missing some. The sample holds 300,000 to 400,000 clones, around 84% seen once. Noted treatment: 15 to 20 received Ad26.COV2.S at low or high dose, single or two shots; about 5 received placebo; per-sample allocation not given. Specimen acquisition occurred on day 63 following the initial vaccine or placebo injection. The sample consisted of peripheral blood, taken in a trial of Ad26.COV2.S vaccine versus placebo. These receptors were collected from a person aged 18-60 years who received the Ad26.COV2.S COVID-19 vaccine or a placebo.

The chain employs TRBV10-3 and TRBJ2-2; D gene ambiguous. V dropped 0 bases and J dropped 1 base, with 9 bases sitting between them. The CDR3 loop spans 16 amino acids. CDR1 ENHRY and CDR2 SYGVKD come from the germline V gene. CDR3 in DNA: TGTGCCATCAGTGAGTCGAACAGACAGAACACCGGGGAGCTGTTTTTT. This translates into CAISESNRQNTGELFF.

The chain combines TRBV9 with TRBJ2-6; no clear D. The V gene's germline CDR1 is SGDLS and CDR2 YYNGEE. The CDR3 loop spans 14 amino acids. The V and J ends lost 6 bases and 2 bases respectively, with 9 bases between them. This chain's CDR3 is CASNRLTGANVLTF. The CDR3 DNA is TGTGCCAGCAACCGGCTAACTGGGGCCAACGTCCTGACTTTC.

The chain couples TRBV6-2 or TRBV6-3 to TRBJ1-1; 9 bases agree with TRBD1. The CDR3 is 14 amino acids. The germline V gene has CDR1 MNHEY and CDR2 SVGEGT. The J segment lost 11 bases and the V segment lost 4 bases, leaving 11 bases of the junction unmatched. In DNA form, the CDR3 reads TGTGCCAGCAGTTCCCGGGGACAGGGAGGTTGGGCTTTCTTT. Protein product: CASSSRGQGGWAFF.

V gene TRBV18 combines with J gene TRBJ2-3; D gene ambiguous. V was cut by 1 base and J by 2 bases, with 7 bases left in between. The CDR3 has 14 amino acids. Germline lookup yields CDR1 KGHSH and CDR2 LQKENI. The CDR3 DNA is TGTGCCAGCTCACCACGCGCCATCACAGATACGCAGTATTTT. Residues: CASSPRAITDTQYF.

The V gene is TRBV24-1, the J gene TRBJ1-2; the D is unclear. From germline, CDR1 is KGHDR and CDR2 SFDVKD. This CDR3 spans 11 amino acids. V was pared by 6 bases and J by 4 bases, with 5 bases between. The CDR3: CATSRSYGYTF. The CDR3 DNA reads TGTGCCACCAGTCGGAGCTATGGCTACACCTTC.

This chain's CDR3 is CASSEGHYEQYF. CDR3 nucleotides: TGTGCCAGCAGTGAAGGGCACTACGAGCAGTACTTC. J is TRBJ2-7 and V is TRBV6-1; the D is unclear. V was shortened by 1 base and J by 3 bases, with 4 bases between the two germline ends. The germline V gene has CDR1 MNHNS and CDR2 SASEGT. This CDR3 is built from 12 residues.

The J gene is TRBJ1-2, the V gene TRBV6-4; tentatively, D is TRBD1 (6 bases). This CDR3 is 13 amino acids long. Germline CDR1 and CDR2: MRHNA and SNTAGT. V lost 3 bases and J 8 bases, leaving 13 bases between the germline ends. The CDR3 loop is CASSEGGLGGYTF. CDR3 bases: TGTGCCAGCAGTGAGGGGGGGCTAGGAGGCTACACCTTC.

The rearrangement uses TRBV5-1 and TRBJ1-4; TRBD1 might be the D (6 bases). CDR3 length equals 17 residues. CDR1 is SGHRS, CDR2 YFSETQ, per germline. The V end was cut by 1 base, the J end by 4 bases, with 17 bases between. DNA of the CDR3: TGCGCCAGCAGCTTGTCAGGGGCCCGATCCCTTAATGAAAAACTGTTTTTT. Translated: CASSLSGARSLNEKLFF.

The chain has TRBV18 and TRBJ1-6; D gene ambiguous. Looked up from germline, CDR1 is KGHSH and CDR2 is LQKENI. V lost 3 bases to trimming and J lost 9 bases, with 9 bases between them. The CDR3 is 13 amino acids. The CDR3 is CASSPISASPLHF. The CDR3 region has the DNA TGTGCCAGCTCACCGATCTCAGCTTCACCCCTCCACTTT. Using reference TRBV18 and TRBJ1-6 for the parts outside the CDR3, the full variable domain is NAGVMQNPRHLVRRRGQEARLRCSPMKGHSHVYWYRQLPEEGLKFMVYLQKENIIDESGMPKERFSAEFPKEGPSILRIQQVVRGDSAAYFCASSPISASPLHFGNGTRLTVT.

This clone was counted only a few times. V gene TRBV7-9 combines with J gene TRBJ2-7; tentatively, D is TRBD2 (6 bases). The CDR3 contains 15 residues. Germline CDR1 and CDR2: SEHNR and FQNEAQ (reference sequence). V was pared by 5 bases and J by 2 bases, with 16 bases between. The CDR3 sequence is CASSRGPGEAYEQYF. The CDR3 DNA sequence: TGTGCCAGCAGCCGAGGCCCCGGGGAGGCCTACGAGCAGTACTTC.

The chain uses TRBV5-4 and TRBJ2-1; TRBD1 matches at 9 bases. V was pared by 2 bases and J by 1 base, with 1 base of the junction left unmatched. From germline, CDR1 is SGHNT and CDR2 YYREEE (reference sequence). The CDR3 runs 15 residues. The DNA of the CDR3 is TGTGCCAGCAGCTTTGACAGGGGGTCCTACAATGAGCAGTTCTTC. Its protein is CASSFDRGSYNEQFF.

The chain combines TRBV6-6 with TRBJ2-7, with 9 bases matching TRBD1. CDR1 MNHNY and CDR2 SVGAGI come from the germline V gene (reference sequence). The CDR3 runs to 13 residues. CDR3 nucleotides: TGTGCGACCGGGACAGGGAGCTCCTACGAGCAGTACTTC. The encoded protein is CATGTGSSYEQYF.

This chain links TRBV5-4 with TRBJ1-2; 8 bases fit TRBD1. Trimming at V came to 4 bases and at J to 7 bases, leaving 9 bases not matched to a gene. Per germline, CDR1 SGHNT and CDR2 YYREEE (reference sequence). The CDR3 consists of 14 residues. The CDR3 coding sequence is TGTGCCAGCAGCCTTGGCTACAGGGGGAGTGGCTACACCTTC. It codes for CASSLGYRGSGYTF.

The chain uses TRBV24-1 and TRBJ2-5; D might be TRBD1 (5 bases). This CDR3 is 16 amino acids long. Germline loops: CDR1 KGHDR, CDR2 SFDVKD. The V end was cut by 1 base, the J end by 4 bases, with 15 bases between. The CDR3: CATSDFKGQSAETQYF. The CDR3 coding sequence is TGTGCCACCAGTGATTTCAAGGGGCAGTCCGCAGAGACCCAGTACTTC.

The chain carries TRBV27 and TRBJ2-7, with a tentative D call TRBD2 (7 bases). The CDR3 has 15 residues. The germline V and J ends were trimmed by 3 bases and 2 bases, with 14 bases remaining between them. In germline, CDR1 is MNHEY, CDR2 SMNVEV (reference sequence). The CDR3 nucleotides read TGTGCCAGCAGTTTGAAGGGGGGGGGTCCCTACGAGCAGTACTTC. The encoded protein is CASSLKGGGPYEQYF.

The chain carries TRBV9 and TRBJ2-2; 9 nucleotides align to TRBD1. With V trimmed by 4 bases and J by 4 bases, 11 bases remained unmatched. The CDR3 sequence is 17 residues long. Germline V gene data show CDR1 as SGDLS and CDR2 as YYNGEE. The DNA of the CDR3 is TGTGCCAGCAGCCCTCGGGGGGACAGGGCGAGCACCGGGGAGCTGTTTTTT. This gives the protein CASSPRGDRASTGELFF.

CDR3 bases: TGTGCCAGCAGTTTACGGGGGGCAGATGAAGCTTTCTTT. Encoded protein: CASSLRGADEAFF. The chain has TRBV12-3 or TRBV12-4 and TRBJ1-1; D perhaps matches TRBD1 (6 bases). The CDR3 length is 13 residues. The V gene lost 2 bases and the J gene lost 7 bases, with 11 bases spanning the gap.

V is TRBV7-2 and J is TRBJ1-2; TRBD1 is a possible D gene (6 bases). The V gene's germline CDR1 is SGHTA and CDR2 FQGNSA. The CDR3 is 15 residues long. V was clipped by 2 bases and J by 5 bases, with 15 bases between them. CDR3 in amino acids: CASSLRPGGPYGYTF. DNA for the CDR3: TGTGCCAGCAGCTTAAGGCCCGGGGGGCCTTATGGCTACACCTTC.

The J gene is TRBJ1-5, the V gene TRBV10-3, with D possibly matching TRBD1 (5 bases). The CDR3 has 13 amino acids. Germline CDR1 is ENHRY and CDR2 is SYGVKD. The V end was cut by 3 bases, the J end by 5 bases, with 8 bases between. The CDR3 loop reads CAISDRDDQPQHF. CDR3 nucleotides: TGTGCCATCAGTGACCGGGACGATCAGCCCCAGCATTTT.

This chain uses TRBV19 with TRBJ1-5; perhaps TRBD1 as D (5 bases). The CDR3 contains 16 residues. Germline V gene sequence: CDR1 LNHDA, CDR2 SQIVND (reference sequence). V lost 7 bases, J lost 0 bases, and 16 bases lay in between. The CDR3 loop reads CASIDDSLYSNQPQHF. In nucleotides, the CDR3 is TGTGCCAGTATCGACGACAGCCTGTATAGCAATCAGCCCCAGCATTTT.

This clone has just one count. CDR3 region: CASSSQGDTEAFF. The CDR3 DNA is TGTGCCAGCAGTTCCCAGGGTGACACTGAAGCTTTCTTT. The chain is built from TRBV2 and TRBJ1-1; TRBD1 is a possible D gene (5 bases). The V gene's germline CDR1 is SNHLY and CDR2 FYNNEI. Trimming removed 5 bases at V and 3 bases at J, with 10 bases between. The length of the CDR3 is 13 residues.

The CDR3 DNA sequence: TGTGCCAGCAGTTTCGGGACAGGGTTGGAACGGGCTTTCTTT. It is translated as CASSFGTGLERAFF. This chain links TRBV6-5 with TRBJ1-1, with 9 bases identical to TRBD1. CDR3 length: 14 amino acids. Trimming took 4 bases from V and 11 from J; bases not matched to a gene: 11. Germline lookup yields CDR1 MNHEY and CDR2 SVGAGI.

This chain uses TRBV6-5 with TRBJ1-1; no clear D. V lost 2 bases and J lost 4, with 17 bases in between. This CDR3 spans 16 amino acids. Germline lookup yields CDR1 MNHEY and CDR2 SVGAGI. CDR3 nucleotide sequence: TGTGCCAGCAGTTACGAGGCGCCAGGAGTGAGCACTGAAGCTTTCTTT. Translated: CASSYEAPGVSTEAFF.

The chain links TRBV13 to TRBJ2-7; 7 positions match TRBD2. From germline, CDR1 is PRHDT and CDR2 FYEKMQ (reference sequence). The CDR3 is 14 residues long. Trimming cost V 5 bases and J 0 bases; bases outside gene matches: 4. This CDR3 is CASSPGGNSYEQYF. The CDR3 DNA sequence: TGTGCCAGCAGCCCCGGGGGGAACTCCTACGAGCAGTACTTC.